Listed below are T cell receptor beta chains from one sample, sequenced in a study of shared clonotypes between healthy human individuals. Sequencing was performed with immunoSEQ multiplex PCR; in TCRdb, only in-frame clones are kept and a portion is missing. This sample has just over 2,000,000 clones, with less than 95% found just once. The sequenced sample consisted of naive CD8+ T cells sorted from blood. The source is a man between 18 and 29 years old in good health. Each CDR3 is given with its conserved first and last residue. The D gene is left open where the match is weak. Expanded clones get a size class; other rows say once, few or many, or leave the size out.

>once|14|TRBV11-2|TRBJ2-7|.
CASSFWGFEYEQYF
TGTGCCAGCAGCTTCTGGGGCTTTGAATACGAGCAGTACTTC
>.|16|TRBV4-1|TRBJ2-7|.
CASSQDLGGRLYEQYF
TGCGCCAGCAGCCAAGATCTCGGGGGACGGCTCTACGAGCAGTACTTC
>.|15|TRBV6-1|TRBJ2-7|TRBD1
CASSERGTGSYEQYF
TGTGCCAGCAGTGAACGAGGGACAGGATCCTACGAGCAGTACTTC
>.|20|TRBV13|TRBJ2-1|TRBD2
CASSLSPGWSGRKFAYEQFF
TGTGCCAGCAGCTTATCCCCCGGGTGGAGCGGGAGGAAGTTTGCCTATGAGCAGTTCTTC
>.|14|TRBV5-8|TRBJ2-3|TRBD1
CASSSGQGVDTQYF
TGTGCCAGCAGCTCGGGACAGGGCGTAGATACGCAGTATTTT
>.|15|TRBV5-6|TRBJ2-7|.
CASSLVGGGNYEQYF
TGTGCCAGCAGCTTGGTCGGGGGAGGAAACTACGAGCAGTACTTC
>once|16|TRBV9|TRBJ2-1|.
CASSPTGFGSYNEQFF
TGTGCCAGCAGCCCAACCGGGTTTGGCTCCTACAATGAGCAGTTCTTC
>.|13|TRBV5-1|TRBJ2-7|.
CASSLQGSYEQYF
TGCGCCAGCAGCTTGCAGGGATCCTACGAGCAGTACTTC
>.|16|TRBV7-9|TRBJ2-3|.
CASSPWSVPYTDTQYF
TGTGCCAGCAGCCCCTGGTCGGTTCCTTACACAGATACGCAGTATTTT
>.|17|TRBV7-9|TRBJ2-5|.
CASSQWGGMTAQETQYF
TGTGCCAGCAGCCAGTGGGGCGGGATGACAGCCCAGGAGACCCAGTACTTC